This T cell receptor beta chain was obtained from a study of T cells in Graves' hyperthyroidism and ophthalmopathy (dated by TCRdb to the late 2010s). About the investigation overall: A discovery cohort of roughly 100 patients, 43 with Graves' ophthalmopathy and about 58 with stable Graves' hyperthyroidism, was used to find distinguishing TCR V-J signatures. An independent validation cohort of under 20 hyperthyroidism patients and 15 or so patients who later progressed to ophthalmopathy tested prospective prediction of ophthalmopathy. The approximately 97 discovery patients were randomly divided into training and test sets at a 7:3 ratio. The study also compared thyroid tissue and blood T-cell repertoires from a handful of Graves' hyperthyroidism patients. Following sampling, methimazole starting at 30 mg daily was given to hyperthyroidism patients, and high-dose intravenous methylprednisolone was given to ophthalmopathy patients. The paper describes TCR Vbeta CDR3 sequencing of more than 120 peripheral blood samples, made up of some 40 ophthalmopathy patients, some 76 hyperthyroidism patients and 17 progressor patients. General study outcomes and caveats: A model built on a 13 V-J signature distinguished ophthalmopathy from stable hyperthyroidism, reaching roughly 88% sensitivity and around 81% specificity in cross-validation and 80%/75% in testing. No statistical method was used to set the sample size in advance, and investigators knew the group allocation. Most expanded thyroid clonotypes (frequency above 0.001) were also detected in blood, suggesting blood repertoires may reflect thyroid immune responses. In validation, the model predicted progression to ophthalmopathy a median of around 6.5 months before onset, with about 71% sensitivity and almost 75% specificity.

Amplification of TCR beta CDR3 regions was carried out from RNA transcripts. For the first round of RT-PCR on the TCR CDR3, the HTBI primer set was used together with the Qiagen OneStep RT-PCR kit. A second multiplex PCR round built the libraries, followed by size selection and purification. The libraries were sequenced on an Illumina HiSeq2000 using paired-end 100 bp reads. Concerning the study's data processing: SOAPnuke was used to process the raw data, throwing out any read that contained adapters or uncalled bases, had a mean Phred below 15, or lacked an exact constant-primer or identifier match. High-quality paired reads were merged with COPE v1.2.5, and unique nucleotide sequences were defined as clonotypes. Clonotypes were aligned to IMGT TRBV, TRBD and TRBJ reference segments using MiTCR v1.1. The analysis included only V-J combinations with a frequency above 0.0001, which together covered around 99% of the repertoires. A TCS score was defined as the ratio between F50 (clonal expansion) and ExV (chaos), using BLOSUM62-based TCRdist between CDR3 peptides within each V-J. Welch's t-statistics and random forest reduced around 520 V-J features to roughly 13, which were used in a naive Bayes classifier (R e1071). Thyroid-blood repertoire similarity was quantified with the Morisita-Horn index. TCRdb redid the processing of the public reads, applying fastp at Q25 and MiXCR, and retained in-frame beta chains. Duplicate CDR3 protein sequences are folded into a single record with the most common DNA and genes. For this entry, the V and J calls and clone size follow TCRdb and not the study's own pipeline. The sample table contains 490,000 or so distinct CDR3 sequences; only one count was recorded for over 45% of them. The ten largest clones represent about 45% of the sample.

Patients with uncontrolled infections, other autoimmune diseases, pregnancy or lactation were excluded. Diagnoses were established on the basis of clinical symptoms, serum thyroxine and TRAb, thyroid ultrasound, and orbital computed tomography. Total RNA was extracted using Trizol reagent, and RNA quality was assessed on an Agilent 2100 Bioanalyzer. The V and J ends are trimmed by 3 bases and 7 bases, leaving 19 bases between them. The CDR3 starts with the cysteine, ends with the phenylalanine, and has 15 residues. Only the CDR3 part of the read is kept: 45 bases, read in frame from the first base. For CDR1 and CDR2, the germline V gene lists SGHDN and FVKESK. This clonotype was detected ten times or more. Which antigen it targets is not known. No much larger clone exists at a distance of one base, and base qualities are not known.

The chain is assembled from TRBV14 and TRBJ2-7; the D segment may tentatively be TRBD1 or TRBD2, each giving 6 matched bases. The sequence was collected from an adult woman with Graves' disease, either hyperthyroidism or ophthalmopathy (not recorded which). The sample consisted of peripheral blood or thyroid tissue (not recorded which). At the DNA level, the sequence is TGTGCCAGCAGCCACCAATTACAGGGTGCGGGGGAGCAGTACTTC. Translation gives CASSHQLQGAGEQYF.